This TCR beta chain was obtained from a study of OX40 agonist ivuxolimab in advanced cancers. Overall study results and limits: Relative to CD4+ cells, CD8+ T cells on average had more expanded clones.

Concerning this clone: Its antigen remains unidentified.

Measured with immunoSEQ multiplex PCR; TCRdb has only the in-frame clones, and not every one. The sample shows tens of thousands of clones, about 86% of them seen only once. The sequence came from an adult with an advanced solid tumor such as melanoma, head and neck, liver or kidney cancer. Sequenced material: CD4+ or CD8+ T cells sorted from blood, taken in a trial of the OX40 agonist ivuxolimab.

In nucleotides, the CDR3 is TGCGCCAGCAGCGACGGGACAGGATATAACTATGGCTACACCTTC. Its protein is CASSDGTGYNYGYTF. The chain has TRBV5-1 and TRBJ1-2, with 8 nucleotides matching TRBD1. V lost 4 bases, J lost 1 base, and 6 bases stayed unmatched. The germline gives CDR1 SGHRS, CDR2 YFSETQ. The CDR3 spans 15 residues.